The text below deals with one T cell receptor (beta chain). Its specificity is unknown. Trimming took off 8 bases at V and 0 bases at J, with 17 bases between the two ends. CDR3 length: 16 residues. Germline CDR1 reads MNHEY; CDR2 reads SVGEGT. This entry comes from a study of T cell repertoires in cytomegalovirus infection. TCRdb ran MiXCR on the reads and lists one entry per CDR3 protein. This repertoire shows roughly 800,000 distinct CDR3 sequences, roughly 29% found once; its top ten account for 10% to 15%. This TCR came from a human donor in good health (CMV status not recorded). Some clones in this sample may be carry-over from other donors' samples. Sequencing was performed on cultured CD8+ T cells from PBMCs, taken from culture after CMV antigen stimulation. J is TRBJ1-3 and V is TRBV6-2 or TRBV6-3, with D possibly matching TRBD1 (5 bases). The CDR3, as DNA: TGTGCCAGCTTTTCCCCCGGGGCCTTCTCTGGAAACACCATATATTTT. Its protein product is CASFSPGAFSGNTIYF.